This T cell receptor beta chain was identified in a study of blood T cell repertoires in COVID-19. Overall study: Some COVID-19 samples were acute and others convalescent; all came from the United States, Italy and Spain. T cells, B-cell-depleted T cells, or PBMCs supplied cDNA or gDNA.

As handled by the study authors: Amplification with reference gene primers provided the estimates of nucleated cell counts. Clones were read by immunoSEQ multiplex PCR, and TCRdb kept only the in-frame ones, dropping some. The D gene and trimming were derived from the DNA, and the V and J assignments and clone size from that table. The data show 250,000 to 300,000 clones, roughly 86% seen once. This CDR3 region has 15 residues. Trimming shortened V by 2 bases and J by 14 bases, and 19 bases separated the two germline ends. Germline V gene lookup returns CDR1 MNHEY and CDR2 SVGAGI. What was sequenced was peripheral blood. The V gene is TRBV6-5, the J gene TRBJ1-6, with D unclear. This clonotype originated in a man aged 18-30 years with active or convalescent COVID-19. Written as DNA, the CDR3 is TGTGCCAGCAGTTACAGGTCAGGCTCCTCGGTTTCCCTCCACTTT. Translated: CASSYRSGSSVSLHF.